This TCR beta chain derives from a study of CD8+ T cells in alopecia areata. On the study more broadly: For the treated group, dosing was oral tofacitinib at 5 to 10 mg twice daily.

CDR3 length equals 13 residues. Looked up from germline, CDR1 is SNHLY and CDR2 is FYNNEI. V was shortened by 5 bases and J by 3 bases, with 8 bases between the two germline ends. Treatment meaning: oral pan-JAK inhibitor, 5-10 mg twice daily. cDNA prepared by RNA extraction and subsequent reverse transcription served as the template for sequencing. Assay: immunoSEQ multiplex PCR; the TCRdb copy retains only in-frame clones and omits some. The table lists approximately 170,000 clones, 55% to 70% of them singletons. This TCR came from a human donor with alopecia areata. Sequencing used CD4+ T cells sorted from blood, obtained at week 4, from a patient treated with tofacitinib. The rearrangement uses TRBV2 and TRBJ2-1; D may be TRBD2 (7 bases). CDR3 loop: CASSRGGYNEQFF. CDR3 coding DNA: TGTGCCAGCAGTAGGGGGGGCTACAATGAGCAGTTCTTC.